This T cell receptor beta chain is from a study of T cells in Graves' hyperthyroidism and ophthalmopathy. V lost 4 bases to trimming and J lost 5 bases, with 18 bases between them. The germline gives CDR1 KGHSY, CDR2 FQNENV. CDR3 length: 17 amino acids. TCR beta CDR3 regions were amplified from RNA. An initial round of RT-PCR targeting the TCR CDR3 relied on the HTBI primer set. A single record per CDR3 protein comes from TCRdb applying MiXCR to the multiplex PCR reads. The top ten clones hold less than 15% of a sample with fewer than 500,000 distinct CDR3 sequences, roughly 15% of them seen once. 10 ml of fresh peripheral blood supplied the PBMCs.

The chain uses TRBV16 and TRBJ1-6, with D possibly TRBD1 on 5 matching bases. Sequencing input: blood. This sequence was found in a man aged 18 to 29 with Graves' ophthalmopathy. The CDR3 loop reads CASSPSGQTGDNSPLHF. The CDR3 coding sequence is TGTGCCAGCAGCCCATCAGGACAAACGGGGGATAATTCACCCCTCCACTTT.